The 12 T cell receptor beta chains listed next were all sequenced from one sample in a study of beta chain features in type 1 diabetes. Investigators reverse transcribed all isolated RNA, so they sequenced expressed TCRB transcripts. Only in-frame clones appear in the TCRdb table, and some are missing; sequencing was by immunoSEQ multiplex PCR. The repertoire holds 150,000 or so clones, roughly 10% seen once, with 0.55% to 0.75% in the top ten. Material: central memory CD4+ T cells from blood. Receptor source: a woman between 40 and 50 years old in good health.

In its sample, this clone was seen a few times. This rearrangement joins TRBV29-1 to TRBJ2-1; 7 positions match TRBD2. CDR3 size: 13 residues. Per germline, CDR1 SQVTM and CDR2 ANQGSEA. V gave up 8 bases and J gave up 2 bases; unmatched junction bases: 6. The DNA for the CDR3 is TGCAGCCTCCGGGGGGACGCCTACAATGAGCAGTTCTTC. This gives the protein CSLRGDAYNEQFF.

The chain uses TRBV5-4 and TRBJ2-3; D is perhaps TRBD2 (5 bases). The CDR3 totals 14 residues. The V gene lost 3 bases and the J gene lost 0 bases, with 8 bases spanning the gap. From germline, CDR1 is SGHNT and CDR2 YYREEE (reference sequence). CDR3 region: CASSSWTSTDTQYF. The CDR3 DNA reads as TGTGCCAGCAGCTCATGGACTAGCACAGATACGCAGTATTTT.

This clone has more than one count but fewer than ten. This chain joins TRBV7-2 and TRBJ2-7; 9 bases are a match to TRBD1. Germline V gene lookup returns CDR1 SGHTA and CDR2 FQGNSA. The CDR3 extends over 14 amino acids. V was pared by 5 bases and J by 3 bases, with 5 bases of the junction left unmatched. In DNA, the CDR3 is TGTGCCAGCAGCGTGCCGGGACAGGGCTACGAGCAGTACTTC. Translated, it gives CASSVPGQGYEQYF.

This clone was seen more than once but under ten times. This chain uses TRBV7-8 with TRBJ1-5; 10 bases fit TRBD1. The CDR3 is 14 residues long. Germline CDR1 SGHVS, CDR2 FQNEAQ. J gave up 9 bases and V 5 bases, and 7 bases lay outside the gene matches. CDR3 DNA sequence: TGTGCCAGCAGCCCCGGGACAGGGGATCGGCCCCAGCATTTT. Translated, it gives CASSPGTGDRPQHF.

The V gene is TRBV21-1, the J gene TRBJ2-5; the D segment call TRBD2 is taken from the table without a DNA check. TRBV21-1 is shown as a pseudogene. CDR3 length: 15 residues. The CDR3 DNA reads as TGTGCCAGCAGCCCTCCGGAGGGGTTGGCGGAGACCCAGTACTTC. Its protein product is CASSPPEGLAETQYF.

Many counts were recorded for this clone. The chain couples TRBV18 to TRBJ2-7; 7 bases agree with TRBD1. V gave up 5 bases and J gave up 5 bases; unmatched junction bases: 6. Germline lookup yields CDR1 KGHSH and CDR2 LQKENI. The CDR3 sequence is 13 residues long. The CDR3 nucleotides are TGTGCCAGCTCATACGTGGGACAGAACGAGCAGTACTTC. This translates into CASSYVGQNEQYF.

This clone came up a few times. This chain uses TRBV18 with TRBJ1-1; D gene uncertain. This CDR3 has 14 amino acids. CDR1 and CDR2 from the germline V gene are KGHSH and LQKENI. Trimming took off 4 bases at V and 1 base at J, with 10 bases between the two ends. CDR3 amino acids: CASSLGGRNTEAFF. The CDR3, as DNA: TGTGCCAGCTCACTTGGAGGGCGGAACACTGAAGCTTTCTTT.

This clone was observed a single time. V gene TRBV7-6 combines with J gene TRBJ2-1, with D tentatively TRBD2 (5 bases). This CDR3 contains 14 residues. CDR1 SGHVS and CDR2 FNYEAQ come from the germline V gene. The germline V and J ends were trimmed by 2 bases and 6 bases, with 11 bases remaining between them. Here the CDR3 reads CASSLSPGGNEQFF. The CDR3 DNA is TGTGCCAGCAGCTTAAGCCCCGGAGGCAATGAGCAGTTCTTC.

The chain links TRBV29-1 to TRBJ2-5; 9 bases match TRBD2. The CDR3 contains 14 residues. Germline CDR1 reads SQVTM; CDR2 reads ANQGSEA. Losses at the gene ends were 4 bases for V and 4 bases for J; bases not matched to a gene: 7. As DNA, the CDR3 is TGCAGCGTTGTGGGTAGCGGGGGAGGAGAGACCCAGTACTTC. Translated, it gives CSVVGSGGGETQYF. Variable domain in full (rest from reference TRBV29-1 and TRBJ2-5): SAVISQKPSRDICQRGTSLTIQCQVDSQVTMMFWYRQQPGQSLTLIATANQGSEATYESGFVIDKFPISRPNLTFSTLTVSNMSPEDSSIYLCSVVGSGGGETQYFGPGTRLLVL.

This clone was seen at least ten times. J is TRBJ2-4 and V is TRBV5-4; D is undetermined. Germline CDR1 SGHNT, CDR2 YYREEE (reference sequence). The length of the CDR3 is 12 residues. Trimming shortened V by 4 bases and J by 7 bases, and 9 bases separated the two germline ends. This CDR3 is CASSGPNNIQYF. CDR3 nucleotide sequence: TGTGCCAGCAGCGGCCCAAACAACATTCAGTACTTC.

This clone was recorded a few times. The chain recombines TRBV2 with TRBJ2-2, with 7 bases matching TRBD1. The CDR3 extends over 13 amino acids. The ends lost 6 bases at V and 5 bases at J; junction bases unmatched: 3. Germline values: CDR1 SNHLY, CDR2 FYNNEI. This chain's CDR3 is CASRQGSTGELFF. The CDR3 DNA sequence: TGTGCCAGCAGACAGGGGTCAACCGGGGAGCTGTTTTTT.

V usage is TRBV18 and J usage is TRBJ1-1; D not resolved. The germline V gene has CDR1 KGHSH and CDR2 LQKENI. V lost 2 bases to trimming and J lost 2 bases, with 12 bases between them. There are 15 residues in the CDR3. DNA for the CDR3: TGTGCCAGCTCACCAGGAGCAGATTTAAACACTGAAGCTTTCTTT. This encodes CASSPGADLNTEAFF.